Each of the 16 T cell receptor beta chains below was sequenced from the same sample in a study of blood T cells in healthy people across ages. For the second PCR, which ran for roughly 6 to 12 cycles, a sample-barcoded 5' primer and a J-beta primer mix were used. TCRdb re-called the 5' RACE reads with MiXCR, one entry per CDR3 protein. The sample has 850,000 to 950,000 distinct CDR3 sequences, about 30% seen once. Sequencing was done on a sample of blood. The receptor set was obtained from a woman of 80 years or more in good health.

The sample holds a few counts of this clonotype. The chain joins TRBV27 to TRBJ1-6; a possible D gene is TRBD1 (5 bases). Germline loops: CDR1 MNHEY, CDR2 SMNVEV (reference sequence). The V end was cut by 3 bases, the J end by 7 bases, with 10 bases between. CDR3 length: 14 amino acids. CDR3 region: CASSLGVRNSPLHF. In nucleotides, the CDR3 is TGTGCCAGCAGTTTGGGGGTTAGAAATTCACCCCTCCACTTT.

This clonotype came up many times. The chain is built from TRBV20-1 and TRBJ2-1; perhaps TRBD1 as D (5 bases). Deletions cut 0 bases from V and 8 bases from J, with 14 bases between. Germline CDR1 reads DFQATT; CDR2 reads SNEGSKA (reference sequence). The CDR3 contains 14 residues. CDR3: CSARDQARGDEQFF. For the CDR3, the DNA is TGCAGTGCTAGAGATCAGGCTAGGGGTGATGAGCAGTTCTTC.

With respect to this clonotype: Given a much more abundant clone one base away, this may be a read error. The rearrangement uses TRBV20-1 and TRBJ2-3; no clear D gene. The germline V gene has CDR1 DFQATT and CDR2 SNEGSKA (reference sequence). The CDR3 extends over 11 amino acids. V was shortened by 4 bases and J by 7 bases, with 9 bases between the two germline ends. The CDR3 reads CSATLLNTQYF. The CDR3 nucleotides are TGCAGTGCTACCCTCCTGAATACGCAGTATTTT.

As concerns this clonotype: This could be a read error, since a much larger clone is one nucleotide away. The CDR3 DNA reads as TGTGCCAGCAGGGTCCGGGAGGGCACAGATACGCGGTATTTT. Its translation: CASRVREGTDTRYF. The chain employs TRBV6-6 and TRBJ2-3; 8 bases align to TRBD2. Germline CDR1 is MNHNY and CDR2 is SVGAGI (reference sequence). This CDR3 has 14 residues.

At least ten counts were recorded for this clonotype. The chain combines TRBV20-1 with TRBJ2-7; TRBD2 agrees at 8 bases. This CDR3 is built from 16 residues. J gave up 3 bases and V 3 bases, and 13 bases lay outside the gene matches. The germline V gene has CDR1 DFQATT and CDR2 SNEGSKA (reference sequence). The CDR3 nucleotides are TGCAGTGCTAGGTCCGTGGCGGGGGGCGGTAGCTACGAGCAGTACTTC. Translating it yields CSARSVAGGGSYEQYF.

This clonotype appeared many times. In DNA form, the CDR3 reads TGTGCCAGCAGCTTGGCGACTAGCGGGGGGCCGGGTAGGGAGCAGTACTTC. Amino acid sequence: CASSLATSGGPGREQYF. V and J are TRBV5-5 and TRBJ2-7; 13 bases fit TRBD2. CDR1 is SGHKS and CDR2 is YYEKEE in the germline V gene (reference sequence). The CDR3 has 17 amino acids. V lost 0 bases, J lost 7 bases, and 10 bases stayed unmatched.

J is TRBJ2-3 and V is TRBV12-3 or TRBV12-4; D not resolved. The CDR3 covers 14 residues. The germline V and J ends were trimmed by 6 bases and 2 bases, with 12 bases remaining between them. This CDR3 is CASSPLVVTDTQYF. Here the CDR3 DNA reads TGTGCCAGCAGCCCCCTCGTGGTCACAGATACGCAGTATTTT.

The rearrangement uses TRBV28 and TRBJ1-4; D gene uncertain. This CDR3 region has 12 residues. The germline V gene has CDR1 MDHEN and CDR2 SYDVKM. V lost 8 bases, J lost 7 bases, and 11 bases lay in between. CDR3 DNA sequence: TGTGCCAGCGCGACTCCCGGTGAAAAACTGTTTTTT. It specifies CASATPGEKLFF.

This clonotype showed up many times. The J gene is TRBJ2-1, the V gene TRBV11-2, with 13 bases that match TRBD2. CDR1 is SGHAT and CDR2 is FQNNGV in the germline V gene. Germline trimming cut 5 bases from V and 5 bases from J; bases unmatched to any gene: 6. The CDR3 spans 16 residues. The CDR3 is CASSTTTSGGNNEQFF. Written as DNA, the CDR3 is TGTGCCAGCAGCACCACGACTAGCGGGGGGAACAATGAGCAGTTCTTC.

This clonotype was seen ten or more times. This chain joins TRBV27 and TRBJ2-4; no clear D. Germline V gene data show CDR1 as MNHEY and CDR2 as SMNVEV (reference sequence). CDR3 length: 15 residues. V shed 4 bases and J shed 0 bases, with 10 bases lying between them. In DNA, the CDR3 is TGTGCCAGCAGTTGGGCACATCTAGCCAAAAACATTCAGTACTTC. Translated, it gives CASSWAHLAKNIQYF.

The chain carries TRBV7-3 and TRBJ2-7, with D hard to call. V lost 3 bases and J 9 bases, leaving 21 bases between the germline ends. In germline, CDR1 is SGHTA, CDR2 FQGTGA. The CDR3 is 15 residues long. The CDR3 protein is CASSLNADRLQRQYF. The CDR3, as DNA: TGTGCCAGCAGCTTGAACGCGGACCGCCTTCAGCGGCAGTACTTC.

This clonotype was observed many times. This chain joins TRBV20-1 and TRBJ2-3, with a tentative D call TRBD1 (5 bases). From germline, CDR1 is DFQATT and CDR2 SNEGSKA (reference sequence). This CDR3 region has 15 residues. The V and J ends lost 5 bases and 5 bases respectively, with 20 bases between them. The CDR3 protein is CSAVKGQGMRDTQYF. DNA for the CDR3: TGCAGTGCTGTTAAAGGTCAGGGCATGAGAGATACGCAGTATTTT.

In this sample, this clonotype turned up a few times. The chain carries TRBV5-5 and TRBJ1-5, with a weak D call TRBD1 (5 bases). There are 14 residues in the CDR3. The V end was cut by 4 bases, the J end by 0 bases, with 8 bases between. Germline V lookup: CDR1 SGHKS, CDR2 YYEKEE (reference sequence). CDR3 sequence reads: CASSPQVSNQPQHF. The CDR3 DNA reads as TGTGCCAGCAGCCCACAGGTTAGCAATCAGCCCCAGCATTTT.

This clonotype appeared many times. The chain couples TRBV29-1 to TRBJ1-5; D not resolved. This CDR3 is 11 amino acids long. Germline assignment: CDR1 SQVTM and CDR2 ANQGSEA. The V gene lost 4 bases and the J gene lost 10 bases, with 11 bases spanning the gap. The DNA of the CDR3 is TGCAGCGTTGGGGGTGCGGGACCCCAGCATTTT. Amino acid sequence: CSVGGAGPQHF.

This chain links TRBV14 with TRBJ2-2; 7 bases agree with TRBD1. Germline CDR1 SGHDN, CDR2 FVKESK. The CDR3 is made up of 13 amino acids. With 8 bases clipped from V and 4 bases from J, the junction kept 4 bases outside the gene matches. For the CDR3, the DNA is TGTGCCAGCGGGGGACAGATCACCGGGGAGCTGTTTTTT. Encoded protein: CASGGQITGELFF.

This clonotype was observed many times. The chain combines TRBV5-1 with TRBJ2-6; no clear D. Germline V CDR1 and CDR2: SGHRS, YFSETQ. Trimming left V 0 bases short and J 0 bases short, with 10 bases between. This CDR3 is 17 amino acids long. CDR3 sequence reads: CASSLGNVYSGANVLTF. The CDR3 DNA reads TGCGCCAGCAGCTTGGGAAATGTCTACTCTGGGGCCAACGTCCTGACTTTC.